Presented here are 9 T cell receptor beta chains from one specimen sequenced in a study of blood T cell repertoires in COVID-19 (dated by TCRdb to the early 2020s). Library construction relied on the immunoSEQ multiplex PCR assay. In its TCRdb copy, this immuneACCESS table keeps in-frame sequences only and misses some clones. Where compared with another copy, unresolved V genes explain less than half of these, and the others have no known cause. For this sample the table gives about 93,000 clones, of which under 90% were detected only once. Less than 2% of the sample is taken by the ten largest. The sample was peripheral blood. The receptors derive from a human donor with active COVID-19. The donor label of this sample is uncertain.

V gene TRBV3-1 (or the pseudogene TRBV3-2) combines with J gene TRBJ1-2; D call uncertain. Germline V gives CDR1 LGHDT, CDR2 YNNKEL (reference sequence). The V end was cut by 3 bases, the J end by 7 bases, with 9 bases between. The CDR3 contains 12 residues. The CDR3 DNA reads TGTGCCAGCAGCCAGACCGGGAGTGGCTACACCTTC. Translated: CASSQTGSGYTF.

This chain joins TRBV10-1 and TRBJ2-5; 8 bases align to TRBD1. V lost 3 bases, J lost 7 bases, and 19 bases stayed unmatched. Germline values: CDR1 WNHNN, CDR2 SYGVQD (reference sequence). The CDR3 spans 18 residues. The CDR3 here is CASSDRTGNPPVRGTQYF. CDR3 sequence (DNA): TGCGCCAGCAGTGATAGGACAGGGAACCCCCCTGTCCGGGGGACCCAGTACTTC.

This chain uses TRBV7-9 with TRBJ1-5; TRBD1 matches 7 bases. The CDR3 consists of 15 residues. V was pared by 0 bases and J by 5 bases, with 4 bases of the junction left unmatched. Germline lookup yields CDR1 SEHNR and CDR2 FQNEAQ (reference sequence). This CDR3 reads CASSLADREDQPQHF. The DNA of the CDR3 is TGTGCCAGCAGCTTAGCCGACAGGGAAGATCAGCCCCAGCATTTT.

The DNA for the CDR3 is TGTGCCACCAGTGATTTGCCACAGGGGGCTGGCGGGGAGCTGTTTTTT. Protein product: CATSDLPQGAGGELFF. The chain links TRBV24-1 to TRBJ2-2, with 9 bases matching TRBD1. Germline values: CDR1 KGHDR, CDR2 SFDVKD. The CDR3 contains 16 residues. The V segment lost 0 bases and the J segment 7 bases; nucleotides outside the gene matches: 5.

The chain has TRBV6-5 and TRBJ2-5; maybe TRBD2 (6 bases). This CDR3 is 15 amino acids long. Germline CDR1 reads MNHEY; CDR2 reads SVGAGI. Between the trimmed V and J ends, which lost 6 bases and 4 bases, there was a span of 18 bases. The CDR3 DNA sequence: TGTGCCAGCAGCCGATCGGACGGGAGAGGAGAGACCCAGTACTTC. Translated, it gives CASSRSDGRGETQYF.

The gene calls are TRBV27 and TRBJ2-5, with a weak D call TRBD2 (5 bases). This CDR3 has 14 amino acids. The germline V gene has CDR1 MNHEY and CDR2 SMNVEV (reference sequence). V lost 6 bases to trimming and J lost 3 bases, with 14 bases between them. CDR3 sequence: CASSSGLREETQYF. Here the CDR3 DNA reads TGTGCCAGCAGCTCCGGATTGCGGGAAGAGACCCAGTACTTC.

The chain links TRBV2 to TRBJ1-1; 8 bases are a match to TRBD1. The germline V gene has CDR1 SNHLY and CDR2 FYNNEI. The length of the CDR3 is 14 residues. The trim removed 6 bases at V and 1 base at J, leaving 4 bases unmatched. Here the CDR3 DNA reads TGTGCCAGCAGGGCGACAGGGGCGAACACTGAAGCTTTCTTT. This sequence encodes CASRATGANTEAFF.

The V call is TRBV14, the J call TRBJ2-1, with TRBD2 matching 8 bases. J gave up 12 bases and V 0 bases, and 7 bases lay outside the gene matches. CDR1 is SGHDN, CDR2 FVKESK, per germline. CDR3 size: 14 residues. CDR3 nucleotides: TGTGCCAGCAGCCAAGAGAGGGGTGGGACTAGGCAGTTCTTC. Protein sequence: CASSQERGGTRQFF.

The chain links TRBV29-1 to TRBJ1-4; a possible D gene is TRBD1 (5 bases). The germline V gene has CDR1 SQVTM and CDR2 ANQGSEA. This CDR3 is 15 amino acids long. With 0 bases removed from V and 0 bases from J, the gap between germline ends came to 8 bases. In nucleotides, the CDR3 is TGCAGCGTTGAAGATCGCAGGGCAACTAATGAAAAACTGTTTTTT. It translates to CSVEDRRATNEKLFF.